The present T cell receptor (beta chain) was sequenced within a study of relationships among human T cell subsets. The CDR3 spans 15 residues. The V and J ends lost 2 bases and 0 bases respectively, with 8 bases between them. The germline CDR1 and CDR2 sequences are MRHNA and SNTAGT. TCR alpha and beta CDR3s were amplified from mRNA by semiquantitative ARM-PCR. Tagged nested gene-specific primers were used first, then communal superprimers amplified exponentially. Nested primers were removed by exonuclease before the second PCR round. TCRdb ran MiXCR on the multiplex PCR reads and lists one entry per CDR3 protein. Of 2,000 to 3,000 distinct CDR3 sequences listed, approximately 40% were seen once; the top ten hold around 50%.

V is TRBV6-4 and J is TRBJ2-1, with D uncertain. The sequencing sample was made of activated T cells sorted from blood. Subset noted: CD45RA-RO-CD69+ activated T cells. This sequence originates from a man aged 35 to 55 in good health. CDR3 protein: CASSDTPGSYNEQFF. The CDR3 DNA reads as TGTGCCAGCAGTGACACTCCCGGCTCCTACAATGAGCAGTTCTTC.